These 32 T cell receptor beta chains originate from one sample sequenced in a study of shared clonotypes between healthy human individuals. Assay: immunoSEQ multiplex PCR; the TCRdb copy retains only in-frame clones and omits some. The sample gives 2 million to 2.5 million clones, 93% of which show up once; roughly 0.39% is in the top ten. The specimen sequenced was naive CD4+ T cells from PBMCs. Subset here: CD45RA+ positively selected. The receptors derive from a young man in good health. Some clones in this sample may be carry-over from other donors' samples.

This chain links TRBV9 with TRBJ2-6; 8 bases match TRBD1. The V and J ends lost 4 bases and 0 bases, in that order; junction bases with no gene match: 6. Looked up from germline, CDR1 is SGDLS and CDR2 is YYNGEE. This CDR3 region has 17 residues. CDR3 loop: CASSIRDRPSGANVLTF. The CDR3 nucleotides read TGTGCCAGCAGCATCCGGGACAGGCCCTCTGGGGCCAACGTCCTGACTTTC. The full variable domain, rest sourced from reference TRBV9 and TRBJ2-6, is DSGVTQTPKHLITATGQRVTLRCSPRSGDLSVYWYQQSLDQGLQFLIQYYNGEERAKGNILERFSAQQFPDLHSELNLSSLELGDSALYFCASSIRDRPSGANVLTFGAGSRLTVL.

A note on this clone: Other DNA sequences in the same sample also yield this CDR3. V and J are TRBV9 and TRBJ2-5, with 16 nucleotides matching TRBD2. The CDR3 covers 16 residues. With 2 bases clipped from V and 4 bases from J, the junction kept 2 bases outside the gene matches. From germline, CDR1 is SGDLS and CDR2 YYNGEE. CDR3 region: CASSVGLAGGPETQYF. CDR3 in DNA: TGTGCCAGCAGCGTGGGACTAGCGGGAGGGCCAGAGACCCAGTACTTC.

The chain is built from TRBV27 and TRBJ2-1; the D gene could be TRBD1 or TRBD2 (5 bases each). This CDR3 comprises 15 residues. V was shortened by 4 bases and J by 5 bases, with 15 bases between the two germline ends. CDR1 MNHEY and CDR2 SMNVEV come from the germline V gene (reference sequence). CDR3 coding DNA: TGTGCCAGCAGTTGGGACGGCATGGCAAACAATGAGCAGTTCTTC. Protein: CASSWDGMANNEQFF.

The DNA of the CDR3 is TGCGCCAGCAGCACTGGGACTAGCGGGATAGTAGGGCAGTACTTC. Its translation is CASSTGTSGIVGQYF. V gene TRBV5-1 combines with J gene TRBJ2-7, with 13 bases lining up with TRBD2. V gave up 4 bases and J gave up 9 bases; unmatched junction bases: 10. The CDR3 contains 15 residues. From germline, CDR1 is SGHRS and CDR2 YFSETQ.

The chain recombines TRBV6-5 with TRBJ1-2; possibly TRBD1 for D (6 bases). The CDR3 contains 15 residues. CDR1 is MNHEY, CDR2 SVGAGI, per germline. V was trimmed by 6 bases and J by 4 bases, leaving 18 bases between them. CDR3 amino acids: CASRPQGTGGYGYTF. The CDR3 DNA reads TGTGCCAGCAGGCCCCAGGGGACCGGCGGCTATGGCTACACCTTC.

In the case of this clone: The sample has other DNA sequences that encode this CDR3 too. The chain combines TRBV7-2 with TRBJ1-1; D may be TRBD1 (5 bases). The CDR3 loop spans 14 amino acids. Looked up from germline, CDR1 is SGHTA and CDR2 is FQGNSA. V was pared by 2 bases and J by 3 bases, with 10 bases between. This CDR3 reads CASSLSGAYTEAFF. The CDR3 coding sequence is TGTGCCAGCAGCTTATCTGGGGCATACACTGAAGCTTTCTTT. The whole variable domain, remainder taken from reference TRBV7-2 and TRBJ1-1, is GAGVSQSPSNKVTEKGKDVELRCDPISGHTALYWYRQSLGQGLEFLIYFQGNSAPDKSGLPSDRFSAERTGGSVSTLTIQRTQQEDSAVYLCASSLSGAYTEAFFGQGTRLTVV.

The chain joins TRBV6-1 to TRBJ1-2, with 9 positions matching TRBD1. V shed 5 bases, J shed 0 bases, and the junction held 4 bases outside the gene matches. Per germline, CDR1 MNHNS and CDR2 SASEGT. The CDR3 is made up of 15 amino acids. CDR3 sequence: CASSSRQGANYGYTF. The DNA of the CDR3 is TGTGCCAGCAGTTCCAGACAGGGGGCTAACTATGGCTACACCTTC.

The J gene is TRBJ2-3, the V gene TRBV15, with D perhaps matching TRBD2 (6 bases). Germline assignment: CDR1 LNHNV and CDR2 YYDKDF (reference sequence). This CDR3 is 14 amino acids long. Between the trimmed V and J ends, which lost 8 bases and 0 bases, there was a span of 12 bases. CDR3 DNA sequence: TGTGCCACCCGCGGGGCGGGCAGCACAGATACGCAGTATTTT. This encodes CATRGAGSTDTQYF.

A few counts support this clone. Different DNA sequences within this sample yield the same CDR3. The chain employs TRBV20-1 and TRBJ1-1; D not resolved. CDR1 and CDR2 from the germline V gene are DFQATT and SNEGSKA (reference sequence). Trimming removed 4 bases at V and 1 base at J, with 4 bases between. CDR3 size: 11 residues. The DNA of the CDR3 is TGCAGTGCTAAGGGGAACACTGAAGCTTTCTTT. Amino acid sequence: CSAKGNTEAFF.

The chain links TRBV5-6 to TRBJ1-3, with D perhaps matching TRBD1 (6 bases). The CDR3 consists of 14 residues. From germline, CDR1 is SGHDT and CDR2 YYEEEE. The V end lost 1 base, the J end lost 5 bases, and 10 bases lay between the germline ends. CDR3: CASSLMGARNTIYF. DNA of the CDR3: TGTGCCAGCAGCTTGATGGGGGCGAGAAACACCATATATTTT.

This clone was seen once. The sample has other DNA sequences that encode this CDR3 too. This sequence joins TRBV9 and TRBJ2-3; D unresolved. The V end was cut by 0 bases, the J end by 3 bases, with 8 bases between. The CDR3 totals 14 residues. Germline CDR1 and CDR2: SGDLS and YYNGEE. CDR3 in DNA: TGTGCCAGCAGCGTAGGGAGCCGGACAGATACGCAGTATTTT. Protein product: CASSVGSRTDTQYF.

V is TRBV27 and J is TRBJ2-1; possibly TRBD1 for D (6 bases). Deletions cut 5 bases from V and 7 bases from J, with 18 bases between. This CDR3 is 15 amino acids long. Germline CDR1 reads MNHEY; CDR2 reads SMNVEV (reference sequence). CDR3 coding DNA: TGTGCCAGCAGTACATACAGGGTTTCGGAGAATGAGCAGTTCTTC. It yields the protein CASSTYRVSENEQFF.

As concerns this clone: Other DNA sequences of this sample code for an identical CDR3. The chain carries TRBV5-4 and TRBJ2-5; D is unresolved. The V gene's germline CDR1 is SGHNT and CDR2 YYREEE (reference sequence). V lost 0 bases and J lost 3, with 9 bases in between. CDR3 size: 14 residues. CDR3 residues: CASSLAAGEETQYF. CDR3 sequence (DNA): TGTGCCAGCAGCTTGGCCGCAGGAGAAGAGACCCAGTACTTC.

This clone was seen once. The rearrangement uses TRBV14 and TRBJ2-7; weak D call: TRBD2 (6 bases). V lost 4 bases to trimming and J lost 4 bases, with 20 bases between them. The CDR3 covers 16 residues. CDR1 is SGHDN and CDR2 is FVKESK in the germline V gene. The CDR3 DNA follows: TGTGCCAGCAGCCCAAACCCTTGGCGGGATGGATACGAGCAGTACTTC. Translated: CASSPNPWRDGYEQYF.

CDR3 DNA sequence: TGTGCCAGCAGTGAATGGACAAGTAGCACAGATACGCAGTATTTT. Translated, it gives CASSEWTSSTDTQYF. This chain uses TRBV25-1 with TRBJ2-3; the D gene is possibly TRBD1 (5 bases). Germline V CDR1 and CDR2: MGHDK, SYGVNS. Trimming shortened V by 1 base and J by 0 bases, and 8 bases separated the two germline ends. The length of the CDR3 is 15 residues.

This chain joins TRBV5-1 and TRBJ1-2; a possible D gene is TRBD1 (5 bases). V was clipped by 3 bases and J by 8 bases, with 14 bases between them. CDR3 length: 13 amino acids. Germline CDR1 SGHRS, CDR2 YFSETQ. The CDR3 reads CASSSGGRRGYTF. In nucleotides, the CDR3 is TGCGCCAGCAGCTCTGGGGGGAGGCGCGGCTACACCTTC.

The chain links TRBV5-1 to TRBJ2-5; 7 nucleotides match TRBD2. CDR1 and CDR2 (germline): SGHRS, YFSETQ. The V and J ends lost 0 bases and 3 bases, in that order; junction bases with no gene match: 11. The length of the CDR3 is 17 residues. The CDR3 sequence: CASSLVRPSGPKETQYF. Here the CDR3 DNA reads TGCGCCAGCAGCTTGGTAAGGCCTAGCGGACCAAAAGAGACCCAGTACTTC.

CDR3 coding DNA: TGTGCCAGCAGCCTAATAGAAGGGGGTCGCTACACCTTC. It encodes CASSLIEGGRYTF. This chain connects TRBV14 to TRBJ1-2; a possible D gene is TRBD1 (6 bases). Trimming left V 4 bases short and J 9 bases short, with 15 bases between. Germline lookup yields CDR1 SGHDN and CDR2 FVKESK. CDR3 length: 13 amino acids.

The rearrangement uses TRBV10-3 and TRBJ2-1; possibly TRBD2 for D (6 bases). From germline, CDR1 is ENHRY and CDR2 SYGVKD. The CDR3 consists of 17 residues. Deletions cut 3 bases from V and 0 bases from J, with 15 bases between. The CDR3 region is CAISDRGLEGSYNEQFF. DNA of the CDR3: TGTGCCATCAGTGACCGGGGCCTGGAGGGCTCCTACAATGAGCAGTTCTTC.

The J gene is TRBJ2-3, the V gene TRBV4-2, with 12 bases fitting TRBD2. This CDR3 has 17 residues. V was pared by 5 bases and J by 4 bases, with 10 bases of the junction left unmatched. Looked up from germline, CDR1 is LGHNA and CDR2 is YNFKEQ. CDR3 DNA: TGTGCCAGCAGCGCGCGACTAGCGGGAGAGGGACCAGATACGCAGTATTTT. Translating it yields CASSARLAGEGPDTQYF.

The rearrangement uses TRBV5-1 and TRBJ1-2; TRBD1 aligns across 7 bases. With V trimmed by 7 bases and J by 5 bases, 11 bases remained unmatched. The germline CDR1 and CDR2 sequences are SGHRS and YFSETQ. The CDR3 spans 14 residues. CDR3 residues: CASATGANPYGYTF. The CDR3 region has the DNA TGCGCCAGCGCCACAGGGGCCAACCCATATGGCTACACCTTC.

The rearrangement links TRBV7-9 to TRBJ1-2, with 9 bases lining up with TRBD1. J gave up 6 bases and V 5 bases, and 19 bases lay outside the gene matches. The V gene's germline CDR1 is SEHNR and CDR2 FQNEAQ (reference sequence). This CDR3 region has 18 residues. This chain's CDR3 is CASSPVGQGLIGSDGYTF. CDR3 sequence (DNA): TGTGCCAGCAGCCCGGTTGGACAGGGGCTAATCGGAAGCGATGGCTACACCTTC.

The chain couples TRBV6-5 to TRBJ2-2; 7 nucleotides agree with TRBD1. The CDR3 loop spans 14 amino acids. Per the germline V gene, CDR1 is MNHEY and CDR2 is SVGAGI. V dropped 6 bases and J dropped 6; count of bases not matched to a gene: 7. The CDR3 region has the DNA TGTGCCAGCAGGATGAGACAGGGAGCCGGGGAGCTGTTTTTT. As protein: CASRMRQGAGELFF.

V is TRBV4-2 and J is TRBJ2-1, with TRBD2 matching over 7 bases. The CDR3 is made up of 19 amino acids. Germline trimming cut 0 bases from V and 1 base from J; bases unmatched to any gene: 12. The germline CDR1 and CDR2 sequences are LGHNA and YNFKEQ. The CDR3 loop reads CASSQEPGVGGPSYNEQFF. CDR3 nucleotide sequence: TGTGCCAGCAGCCAAGAACCTGGCGTGGGAGGGCCTTCCTACAATGAGCAGTTCTTC.

The V and J genes are TRBV27 and TRBJ1-1; no firm D call. In germline, CDR1 is MNHEY, CDR2 SMNVEV (reference sequence). Trimming removed 2 bases from V and 1 base from J, with 8 bases in between. CDR3 length equals 14 residues. In DNA, the CDR3 is TGTGCCAGCAGTTTACGTGTCCCGAACACTGAAGCTTTCTTT. Translation: CASSLRVPNTEAFF.

The rearrangement links TRBV6-1 to TRBJ2-3; D possibly corresponds to TRBD2 (5 bases). CDR1 MNHNS and CDR2 SASEGT come from the germline V gene. This CDR3 has 13 residues. The V and J ends lost 6 bases and 0 bases respectively, with 7 bases between them. CDR3 DNA: TGTGCCAGCAGGGGAGCTAGCACAGATACGCAGTATTTT. It yields the protein CASRGASTDTQYF.

The chain employs TRBV5-1 and TRBJ2-7, with 11 bases matching TRBD2. V lost 4 bases and J lost 2; bases outside the gene matches: 5. The CDR3 has 15 residues. CDR1 is SGHRS and CDR2 is YFSETQ in the germline V gene. The CDR3 DNA is TGCGCCAGCAGCATAGTAGCGGGAGGGACCTACGAGCAGTACTTC. It specifies CASSIVAGGTYEQYF.

This clone appeared a single time. The genes are TRBV5-1 and TRBJ2-2; possibly TRBD2 for D (6 bases). V lost 4 bases and J 3 bases, leaving 19 bases between the germline ends. Germline assignment: CDR1 SGHRS and CDR2 YFSETQ. The CDR3 loop spans 17 amino acids. In nucleotides, the CDR3 is TGCGCCAGCAGCCCGGGACTTAGGAATAGGTACACCGGGGAGCTGTTTTTT. Amino acid sequence: CASSPGLRNRYTGELFF.

The genes are TRBV4-1 and TRBJ2-2; 9 bases are a match to TRBD1. The CDR3 has 17 amino acids. Germline V gene lookup returns CDR1 MGHRA and CDR2 YSYEKL. The ends lost 0 bases at V and 0 bases at J; junction bases unmatched: 2. CDR3 protein: CASSQDRDRANTGELFF. The CDR3 region has the DNA TGCGCCAGCAGCCAAGACCGGGACAGGGCGAACACCGGGGAGCTGTTTTTT.

The CDR3: CASGPRSSGYTF. CDR3 nucleotides: TGTGCCAGCGGGCCTAGATCGAGTGGCTACACCTTC. V and J are TRBV28 and TRBJ1-2; D call uncertain. V was clipped by 8 bases and J by 7 bases, with 14 bases between them. From germline, CDR1 is MDHEN and CDR2 SYDVKM. This CDR3 region has 12 residues.

The CDR3 loop reads CASRSGEKLNTGELFF. The CDR3 DNA is TGCGCCAGCAGGAGCGGCGAGAAGTTAAACACCGGGGAGCTGTTTTTT. The chain joins TRBV5-1 to TRBJ2-2; D is possibly TRBD2 (5 bases). With 5 bases removed from V and 2 bases from J, the gap between germline ends came to 16 bases. The CDR3 loop spans 16 amino acids. The germline CDR1 and CDR2 sequences are SGHRS and YFSETQ. Looking up the rest from reference TRBV5-1 and TRBJ2-2 gives the full variable domain: KAGVTQTPRYLIKTRGQQVTLSCSPISGHRSVSWYQQTPGQGLQFLFEYFSETQRNKGNFPGRFSGRQFSNSRSEMNVSTLELGDSALYLCASRSGEKLNTGELFFGEGSRLTVL.

J is TRBJ2-3 and V is TRBV29-1, with 7 bases matching TRBD1. V gave up 8 bases and J gave up 0 bases; unmatched junction bases: 8. The CDR3 is made up of 14 amino acids. From germline, CDR1 is SQVTM and CDR2 ANQGSEA. CDR3 protein: CSFEGAPSTDTQYF. For the CDR3, the DNA is TGCAGCTTCGAGGGGGCCCCTAGCACAGATACGCAGTATTTT.